This passage covers 23 T cell receptor beta chains from one sample sequenced in a study of blood T cell repertoires in COVID-19. Generated by immunoSEQ multiplex PCR, the TCRdb table keeps only in-frame clones and is missing some. The sample holds about 220,000 clones, around four fifths seen once. What was sequenced was peripheral blood. Receptor source: a woman between 65 and 79 years old with COVID-19, enrolled during active disease.

The J gene is TRBJ2-5, the V gene TRBV19, with 7 nucleotides matching TRBD1. This CDR3 contains 17 residues. Germline V gene data show CDR1 as LNHDA and CDR2 as SQIVND (reference sequence). The V gene end was trimmed by 5 bases and the J gene end by 4 bases; junction bases not matched to a gene: 16. CDR3 nucleotides: TGTGCCAGTAGTCCGATCGGGCGAACAGGGGCAGGAGAGACCCAGTACTTC. Encoded protein: CASSPIGRTGAGETQYF.

The rearrangement links TRBV7-9 to TRBJ2-5, with 10 bases lining up with TRBD1. V shed 0 bases, J shed 5 bases, and the junction held 6 bases outside the gene matches. CDR3 length: 16 residues. CDR1 and CDR2 from the germline V gene are SEHNR and FQNEAQ (reference sequence). DNA of the CDR3: TGTGCCAGCAGCTTAGCCCGGGACAGGGGTCGGGAGACCCAGTACTTC. Translation gives CASSLARDRGRETQYF.

This clone has more than one count but fewer than ten. CDR3 nucleotide sequence: TGTGCCAGCAGCCAAAGCCGGGCGGGGGGACACGGAAACACCATATATTTT. This encodes CASSQSRAGGHGNTIYF. The chain couples TRBV3-1 (or the pseudogene TRBV3-2) to TRBJ1-3, with D maybe TRBD1 (6 bases). The CDR3 has 17 amino acids. Germline V gives CDR1 LGHDT, CDR2 YNNKEL (reference sequence). Trimming pared 2 bases from V and 4 bases from J, leaving 18 bases between.

The genes are TRBV6-5 and TRBJ1-4; TRBD1 matches 10 bases. Germline V gene lookup returns CDR1 MNHEY and CDR2 SVGAGI. This CDR3 has 13 amino acids. V shed 8 bases and J 7 bases; nucleotides not matched to a gene: 4. The CDR3 sequence is CASEGQGSEKLFF. DNA of the CDR3: TGTGCCAGCGAGGGACAGGGGAGTGAAAAACTGTTTTTT.

This chain joins TRBV9 and TRBJ2-2; D ambiguous. Germline V gives CDR1 SGDLS, CDR2 YYNGEE. This CDR3 region has 13 residues. V dropped 7 bases and J dropped 8 bases, with 15 bases sitting between them. As DNA, the CDR3 is TGTGCCAGCGGGTTACAGTTGTTTGGGGAGCTGTTTTTT. Protein: CASGLQLFGELFF.

The chain links TRBV7-2 to TRBJ1-1, with D possibly being TRBD1 (6 bases). The CDR3 extends over 12 amino acids. V was pared by 5 bases and J by 11 bases, with 15 bases between. CDR1 and CDR2 (germline): SGHTA, FQGNSA. Written as DNA, the CDR3 is TGTGCCAGCAGCCTCCACAGGGAATTGGCTTTCTTT. Translation: CASSLHRELAFF.

This sequence joins TRBV7-2 and TRBJ2-5; D is perhaps TRBD2 (6 bases). CDR1 and CDR2 from the germline V gene are SGHTA and FQGNSA. CDR3 length equals 13 residues. Trimming cost V 6 bases and J 3 bases, with 11 bases left between them. In DNA form, the CDR3 reads TGTGCCAGCAGGCTGACTAGGGAAGAGACCCAGTACTTC. Amino acids: CASRLTREETQYF. Looking up the rest from reference TRBV7-2 and TRBJ2-5 gives the full variable domain: GAGVSQSPSNKVTEKGKDVELRCDPISGHTALYWYRQSLGQGLEFLIYFQGNSAPDKSGLPSDRFSAERTGGSVSTLTIQRTQQEDSAVYLCASRLTREETQYFGPGTRLLVL.

The chain recombines TRBV6-6 with TRBJ1-4; D is perhaps TRBD1 (5 bases). In germline, CDR1 is MNHNY, CDR2 SVGAGI (reference sequence). V lost 5 bases and J lost 1, with 14 bases in between. The CDR3 is made up of 16 amino acids. CDR3 nucleotides: TGTGCCAGCAGTGGAAATAATAGGGGAACTAATGAAAAACTGTTTTTT. Encoded protein: CASSGNNRGTNEKLFF.

The genes are TRBV7-9 and TRBJ1-3; 9 bases map to TRBD1. V lost 4 bases to trimming and J lost 4 bases; unmatched junction nucleotides: 8. CDR1 and CDR2 (germline): SEHNR, FQNEAQ (reference sequence). The CDR3 is 16 residues long. This chain's CDR3 is CASSYRTGGFGNTIYF. The CDR3 bases are TGTGCCAGCAGCTACCGAACAGGGGGCTTCGGAAACACCATATATTTT.

This chain connects TRBV7-2 to TRBJ2-1; weak D call: TRBD1 (5 bases). There are 15 residues in the CDR3. The V end was cut by 5 bases, the J end by 5 bases, with 16 bases between. From germline, CDR1 is SGHTA and CDR2 FQGNSA. The CDR3: CASSQDRQPHNEQFF. Written as DNA, the CDR3 is TGTGCCAGCAGCCAAGACAGACAGCCCCACAATGAGCAGTTCTTC.

In its sample, this clone was seen a few times. This chain joins TRBV13 and TRBJ2-1, with 9 bases aligning to TRBD2. The CDR3 has 17 residues. V was pared by 2 bases and J by 9 bases, with 14 bases of the junction left unmatched. Germline V gene data show CDR1 as PRHDT and CDR2 as FYEKMQ (reference sequence). The CDR3 region is CASSLIPSRTSASEQFF. For the CDR3, the DNA is TGTGCCAGCAGCTTAATACCCTCGAGGACTAGCGCTAGTGAGCAGTTCTTC.

The genes are TRBV27 and TRBJ1-6, with D perhaps matching TRBD1 (5 bases). V was trimmed by 3 bases and J by 7 bases, leaving 10 bases between them. Germline lookup yields CDR1 MNHEY and CDR2 SMNVEV (reference sequence). This CDR3 has 14 residues. CDR3: CASSLTVPNSPLHF. The CDR3 nucleotides read TGTGCCAGCAGTTTGACAGTACCGAATTCACCCCTCCACTTT.

The V call is TRBV6-1, the J call TRBJ2-3; 11 bases match TRBD2. The CDR3 sequence is 18 residues long. With V trimmed by 2 bases and J by 1 base, 8 bases remained unmatched. Germline-derived CDR1 and CDR2 are MNHNS and SASEGT. CDR3 loop: CASSEWASGRSRTDTQYF. The CDR3 nucleotides read TGTGCCAGCAGTGAATGGGCTAGCGGGAGGTCCCGCACAGATACGCAGTATTTT.

The rearrangement links TRBV6-5 to TRBJ2-5; D uncertain. Germline loops: CDR1 MNHEY, CDR2 SVGAGI. The CDR3 totals 11 residues. V dropped 4 bases and J dropped 5 bases, with 5 bases sitting between them. The CDR3 here is CASSFGETQYF. CDR3 coding DNA: TGTGCCAGCAGTTTCGGGGAGACCCAGTACTTC.

The V call is TRBV5-1, the J call TRBJ2-2; the D is unclear. The V gene lost 7 bases and the J gene lost 5 bases, with 12 bases spanning the gap. From germline, CDR1 is SGHRS and CDR2 YFSETQ. The CDR3 runs to 13 residues. This chain's CDR3 is CASSSVVTGELFF. Here the CDR3 DNA reads TGCGCCAGCTCTTCGGTTGTTACCGGGGAGCTGTTTTTT.

The chain links TRBV7-2 to TRBJ1-6; tentative D call: TRBD1 (6 bases). This CDR3 contains 14 residues. The V end was cut by 6 bases, the J end by 5 bases, with 11 bases between. CDR1 is SGHTA and CDR2 is FQGNSA in the germline V gene. This chain's CDR3 is CASSYTGNNSPLHF. The CDR3 DNA reads as TGTGCCAGCAGTTATACAGGGAATAATTCACCCCTCCACTTT.

The chain uses TRBV11-2 and TRBJ2-7, with 12 positions matching TRBD2. Germline CDR1 reads SGHAT; CDR2 reads FQNNGV. The ends lost 3 bases at V and 5 bases at J; junction bases unmatched: 2. The CDR3 has 14 amino acids. The CDR3 here is CASSLTSGRDEQYF. The CDR3 DNA is TGTGCCAGCAGCTTGACTAGCGGGAGAGACGAGCAGTACTTC.

This sequence joins TRBV7-3 and TRBJ2-6; possible D gene TRBD1, 7 bases. V was shortened by 2 bases and J by 0 bases, with 23 bases between the two germline ends. Per the germline V gene, CDR1 is SGHTA and CDR2 is FQGTGA. This CDR3 spans 21 amino acids. As DNA, the CDR3 is TGTGCCAGCAGCTTAGCGTCGGACTGGAGGGGGCACCGCTCTGGGGCCAACGTCCTGACTTTC. As protein: CASSLASDWRGHRSGANVLTF.

This chain links TRBV28 with TRBJ1-5; the D gene is possibly TRBD1 (6 bases). Per germline, CDR1 MDHEN and CDR2 SYDVKM. V lost 8 bases to trimming and J lost 3 bases, with 11 bases between them. This CDR3 is built from 13 residues. In DNA form, the CDR3 reads TGTGCCAGCGTGAGGGACATCAATCAGCCCCAGCATTTT. Protein sequence: CASVRDINQPQHF.

The chain uses TRBV28 and TRBJ2-5; D is uncertain. Germline lookup yields CDR1 MDHEN and CDR2 SYDVKM. This CDR3 has 11 residues. V gave up 3 bases and J gave up 5 bases, with 4 bases separating them. CDR3 in amino acids: CASSFMETQYF. The CDR3 region has the DNA TGTGCCAGCAGTTTCATGGAGACCCAGTACTTC.

The chain employs TRBV18 and TRBJ2-6; no firm D call. The CDR3 runs 16 residues. CDR1 and CDR2 from the germline V gene are KGHSH and LQKENI. V was pared by 2 bases and J by 0 bases, with 8 bases between. The CDR3 protein is CASSPSRSSGANVLTF. CDR3 coding DNA: TGTGCCAGCTCACCATCTAGGAGCTCTGGGGCCAACGTCCTGACTTTC.

This sequence joins TRBV10-3 and TRBJ2-3; D may be TRBD1 (5 bases). Germline CDR1 and CDR2: ENHRY and SYGVKD. V lost 0 bases to trimming and J lost 2 bases, with 9 bases between them. This CDR3 comprises 15 residues. For the CDR3, the DNA is TGTGCCATCAGTGAGTCGGGGCTATACACAGATACGCAGTATTTT. Its translation: CAISESGLYTDTQYF.

The chain recombines TRBV12-3 or TRBV12-4 with TRBJ1-5, with D perhaps matching TRBD1 (5 bases). The CDR3 consists of 12 residues. V lost 3 bases and J lost 7, with 7 bases in between. CDR3: CASSFGGQPQHF. In DNA form, the CDR3 reads TGTGCCAGCAGTTTCGGGGGACAGCCCCAGCATTTT.